These 10 T cell receptor beta chains share one sample of origin, sequenced in a study of early T cells in non-severe SARS-CoV-2 infection (dated by TCRdb to about 2021). The library was obtained by 5' RACE. TCRdb shows the sequencer as NextSeq 500. TCRdb itself trimmed the public reads at Q25 with fastp, ran MiXCR and retained productive beta chains. Entries are consolidated by CDR3 protein sequence, retaining the most common genes and DNA. This sample has about 32,000 distinct CDR3 sequences in its table, and around 9% of those were observed once. In total, the top ten clones hold roughly an eighth of the sample. Sequencing was done on a sample of whole blood. The receptors originated from an adult who was a healthcare worker with PCR-confirmed SARS-CoV-2 infection or an uninfected control (not recorded which).

The sample holds many counts of this clonotype. V is TRBV9 and J is TRBJ2-3; a possible D gene is TRBD2 (5 bases). Germline V gives CDR1 SGDLS, CDR2 YYNGEE. CDR3 length: 13 residues. Between the trimmed V and J ends, which lost 4 bases and 2 bases, there was a span of 8 bases. CDR3: CASSRGLTDTQYF. In DNA, the CDR3 is TGTGCCAGCAGCCGGGGTCTCACAGATACGCAGTATTTT.

V is TRBV7-2 and J is TRBJ2-7; TRBD1 might be the D (6 bases). From germline, CDR1 is SGHTA and CDR2 FQGNSA. Trimming cost V 5 bases and J 7 bases, with 21 bases left between them. This CDR3 has 15 residues. The chain's CDR3 is CASSPGPGTQWEQYF. As DNA, the CDR3 is TGTGCCAGCAGCCCTGGCCCGGGGACACAGTGGGAGCAGTACTTC.

This clonotype has ten or more counts. This rearrangement joins TRBV7-3 to TRBJ2-7; 11 nucleotides match TRBD2. Trimming took 5 bases from V and 2 from J; bases not matched to a gene: 2. This CDR3 spans 14 amino acids. The germline V gene encodes CDR1 SGHTA and CDR2 FQGTGA. The CDR3 sequence: CASSTSGGTYEQYF. The CDR3 bases are TGTGCCAGCAGCACTAGCGGGGGAACCTACGAGCAGTACTTC. The full variable domain, in which reference TRBV7-3 and TRBJ2-7 provide the parts outside the CDR3, is GAGVSQTPSNKVTEKGKYVELRCDPISGHTALYWYRQSLGQGPEFLIYFQGTGAADDSGLPNDRFFAVRPEGSVSTLKIQRTERGDSAVYLCASSTSGGTYEQYFGPGTRLTVT.

This clonotype has a count of ten or more. The V call is TRBV30, the J call TRBJ1-2, with a weak D call TRBD1 (6 bases). The germline V and J ends were trimmed by 4 bases and 6 bases, with 24 bases remaining between them. This CDR3 has 16 residues. The germline V gene has CDR1 GTSNPN and CDR2 SVGIG (reference sequence). The CDR3 region is CAWMLRGTLKKDGYTF. The CDR3 nucleotides are TGTGCCTGGATGCTTAGGGGGACCCTGAAAAAGGATGGCTACACCTTC. The whole variable domain, filled in from reference TRBV30 and TRBJ1-2, reads SQTIHQWPATLVQPVGSPLSLECTVEGTSNPNLYWYRQAAGRGLQLLFYSVGIGQISSEVPQNLSASRPQDRQFILSSKKLLLSDSGFYLCAWMLRGTLKKDGYTFGSGTRLTVV.

This clonotype was counted many times. The chain has TRBV19 and TRBJ2-7, with a tentative D call TRBD2 (5 bases). CDR3 length equals 16 residues. Trimming removed 0 bases from V and 0 bases from J, with 12 bases in between. CDR1 is LNHDA and CDR2 is SQIVND in the germline V gene (reference sequence). This CDR3 reads CASSIDLGMSSYEQYF. The CDR3 DNA sequence: TGTGCCAGTAGTATAGATCTCGGGATGAGCTCCTACGAGCAGTACTTC. Filled out from reference TRBV19 and TRBJ2-7, the complete variable domain reads DGGITQSPKYLFRKEGQNVTLSCEQNLNHDAMYWYRQDPGQGLRLIYYSQIVNDFQKGDIAEGYSVSREKKESFPLTVTSAQKNPTAFYLCASSIDLGMSSYEQYFGPGTRLTVT.

The chain employs TRBV3-1 and TRBJ1-4; weak D call: TRBD1 (5 bases). Germline V CDR1 and CDR2: LGHDT, YNNKEL (reference sequence). The CDR3 totals 16 residues. The V end lost 1 base, the J end lost 5 bases, and 14 bases lay between the germline ends. The CDR3 DNA follows: TGTGCCAGCAGCCAAGGGGAAGGGACCGGGAATGAAAAACTGTTTTTT. It codes for CASSQGEGTGNEKLFF.

This clonotype was counted at least ten times. This sequence joins TRBV7-2 and TRBJ1-4; 8 nucleotides agree with TRBD1. Germline values: CDR1 SGHTA, CDR2 FQGNSA. V lost 5 bases and J lost 3; bases outside the gene matches: 8. This CDR3 comprises 16 residues. CDR3: CASSPGGGTANEKLFF. The CDR3 DNA reads TGTGCCAGCAGCCCAGGGGGCGGGACGGCTAATGAAAAACTGTTTTTT.

V gene TRBV28 combines with J gene TRBJ1-6; D gene unclear. This CDR3 is built from 14 residues. The germline V and J ends were trimmed by 2 bases and 8 bases, with 10 bases remaining between them. Per the germline V gene, CDR1 is MDHEN and CDR2 is SYDVKM. CDR3 loop: CASSLKGLYSPLHF. Here the CDR3 DNA reads TGTGCCAGCAGTTTAAAGGGTCTGTATTCACCCCTCCACTTT.

The V call is TRBV7-2, the J call TRBJ2-4; TRBD1 matches 7 bases. Per the germline V gene, CDR1 is SGHTA and CDR2 is FQGNSA. The length of the CDR3 is 16 residues. The ends lost 1 base at V and 6 bases at J; junction bases unmatched: 9. CDR3 in amino acids: CASSLGRQGERNIQYF. DNA for the CDR3: TGTGCCAGCAGCTTAGGACGACAGGGCGAGAGAAACATTCAGTACTTC.

A few counts support this clonotype. Written as DNA, the CDR3 is TGTGCCAGCAGCTTAGGTGAGGCTGGAGAGACCCAGTACTTC. It encodes CASSLGEAGETQYF. This chain connects TRBV7-8 to TRBJ2-5; D is unresolved. Trimming took 1 base from V and 4 from J, leaving 10 bases between them. The length of the CDR3 is 14 residues. Germline V gene data show CDR1 as SGHVS and CDR2 as FQNEAQ.